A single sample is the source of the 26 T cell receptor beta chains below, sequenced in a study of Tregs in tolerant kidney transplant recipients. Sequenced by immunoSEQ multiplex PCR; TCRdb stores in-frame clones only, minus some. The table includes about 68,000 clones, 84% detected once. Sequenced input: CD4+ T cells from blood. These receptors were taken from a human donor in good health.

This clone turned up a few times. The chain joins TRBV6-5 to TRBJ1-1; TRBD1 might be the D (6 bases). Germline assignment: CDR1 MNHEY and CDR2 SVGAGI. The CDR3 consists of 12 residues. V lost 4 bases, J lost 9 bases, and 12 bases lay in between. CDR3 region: CASSSTGIKAFF. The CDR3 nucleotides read TGTGCCAGCAGTTCCACAGGGATAAAAGCTTTCTTT.

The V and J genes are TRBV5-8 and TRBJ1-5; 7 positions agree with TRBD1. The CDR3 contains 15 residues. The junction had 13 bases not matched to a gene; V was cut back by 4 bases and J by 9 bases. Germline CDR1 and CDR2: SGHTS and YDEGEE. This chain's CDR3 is CASSHIGRGVLPQHF. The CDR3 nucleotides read TGTGCCAGCAGCCATATCGGCAGGGGGGTTCTGCCCCAGCATTTT.

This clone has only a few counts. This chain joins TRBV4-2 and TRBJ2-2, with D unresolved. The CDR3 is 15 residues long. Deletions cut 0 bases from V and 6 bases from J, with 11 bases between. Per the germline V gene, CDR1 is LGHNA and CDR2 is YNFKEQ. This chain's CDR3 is CASSQEGRGAGELFF. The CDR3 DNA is TGTGCCAGCAGCCAAGAAGGTAGAGGCGCCGGGGAGCTGTTTTTT.

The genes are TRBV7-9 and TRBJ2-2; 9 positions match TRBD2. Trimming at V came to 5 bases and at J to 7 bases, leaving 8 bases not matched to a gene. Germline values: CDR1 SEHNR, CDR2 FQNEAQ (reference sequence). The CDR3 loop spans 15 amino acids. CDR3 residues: CASSLRLAENGELFF. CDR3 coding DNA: TGTGCCAGCAGCCTCAGACTAGCGGAAAACGGGGAGCTGTTTTTT.

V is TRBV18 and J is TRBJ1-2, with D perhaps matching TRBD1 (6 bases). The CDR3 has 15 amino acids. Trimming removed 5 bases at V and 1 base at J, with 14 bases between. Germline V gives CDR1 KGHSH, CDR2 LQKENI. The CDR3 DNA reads TGTGCCAGCTCAATCTCCGGACAGCTTAACTATGGCTACACCTTC. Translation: CASSISGQLNYGYTF.

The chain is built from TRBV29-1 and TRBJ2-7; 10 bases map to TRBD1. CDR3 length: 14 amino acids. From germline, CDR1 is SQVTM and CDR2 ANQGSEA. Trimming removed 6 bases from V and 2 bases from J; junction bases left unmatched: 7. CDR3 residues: CSVAGQGGTYEQYF. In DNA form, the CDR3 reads TGCAGCGTCGCTGGACAGGGGGGGACCTACGAGCAGTACTTC.

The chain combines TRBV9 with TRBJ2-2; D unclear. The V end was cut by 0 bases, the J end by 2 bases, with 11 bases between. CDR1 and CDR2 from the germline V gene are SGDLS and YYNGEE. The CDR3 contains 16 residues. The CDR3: CASSVVLGSNTGELFF. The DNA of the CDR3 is TGTGCCAGCAGCGTAGTCTTGGGCAGTAACACCGGGGAGCTGTTTTTT.

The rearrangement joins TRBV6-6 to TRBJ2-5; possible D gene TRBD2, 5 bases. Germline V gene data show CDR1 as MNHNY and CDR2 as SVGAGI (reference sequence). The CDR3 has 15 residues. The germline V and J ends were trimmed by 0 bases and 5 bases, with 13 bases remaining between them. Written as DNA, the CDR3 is TGTGCCAGCAGTTACTCGGGGAGTTGGGATGAGACCCAGTACTTC. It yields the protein CASSYSGSWDETQYF.

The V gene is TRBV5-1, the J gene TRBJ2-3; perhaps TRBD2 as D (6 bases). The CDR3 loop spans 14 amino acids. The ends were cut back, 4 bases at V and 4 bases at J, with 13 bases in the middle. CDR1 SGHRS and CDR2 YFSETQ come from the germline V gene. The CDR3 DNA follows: TGCGCCAGCAGCACCCAGGCGGGGCCAGATACGCAGTATTTT. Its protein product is CASSTQAGPDTQYF.

The CDR3 DNA reads as TGTGCCAGCAGTGCCGTGGCGGGGGAGTGGGCCAAAAACATTCAGTACTTC. This sequence encodes CASSAVAGEWAKNIQYF. The chain links TRBV6-1 to TRBJ2-4; 7 nucleotides align to TRBD2. V trimming: 4 bases; J trimming: 1 base; junction bases outside the gene matches: 10. This CDR3 has 17 residues. Germline CDR1 and CDR2: MNHNS and SASEGT.

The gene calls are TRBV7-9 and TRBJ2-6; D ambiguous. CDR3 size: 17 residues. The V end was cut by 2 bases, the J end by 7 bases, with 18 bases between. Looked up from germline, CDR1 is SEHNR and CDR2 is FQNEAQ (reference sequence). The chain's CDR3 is CASSLSGKGSVANVLTF. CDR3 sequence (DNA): TGTGCCAGCAGCTTAAGTGGGAAGGGTTCAGTTGCCAACGTCCTGACTTTC.

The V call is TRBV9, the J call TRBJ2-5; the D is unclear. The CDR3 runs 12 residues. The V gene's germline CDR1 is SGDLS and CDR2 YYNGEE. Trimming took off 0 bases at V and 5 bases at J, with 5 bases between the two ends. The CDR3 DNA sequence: TGTGCCAGCAGCGTAGGCCAGGAGACCCAGTACTTC. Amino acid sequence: CASSVGQETQYF. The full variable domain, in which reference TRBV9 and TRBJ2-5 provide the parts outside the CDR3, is DSGVTQTPKHLITATGQRVTLRCSPRSGDLSVYWYQQSLDQGLQFLIQYYNGEERAKGNILERFSAQQFPDLHSELNLSSLELGDSALYFCASSVGQETQYFGPGTRLLVL.

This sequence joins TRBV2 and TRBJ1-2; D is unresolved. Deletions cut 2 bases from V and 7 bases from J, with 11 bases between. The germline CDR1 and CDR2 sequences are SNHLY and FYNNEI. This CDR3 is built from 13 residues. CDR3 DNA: TGTGCCAGCAGTGAAATCCCAGCAGCTGGCTACACCTTC. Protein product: CASSEIPAAGYTF.

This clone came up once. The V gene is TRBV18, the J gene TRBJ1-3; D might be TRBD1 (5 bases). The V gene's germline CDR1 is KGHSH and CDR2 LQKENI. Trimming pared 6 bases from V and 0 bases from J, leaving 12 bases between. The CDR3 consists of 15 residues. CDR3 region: CASSHKTDSGNTIYF. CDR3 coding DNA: TGTGCCAGCTCGCATAAGACAGACTCTGGAAACACCATATATTTT.

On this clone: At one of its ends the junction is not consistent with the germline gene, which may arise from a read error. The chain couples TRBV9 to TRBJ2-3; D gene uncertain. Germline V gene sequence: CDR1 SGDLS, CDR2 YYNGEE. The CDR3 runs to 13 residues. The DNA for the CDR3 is TGTGCCAGCGGCGTGACACCCCGAAATACGCAGTATTTT. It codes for CASGVTPRNTQYF.

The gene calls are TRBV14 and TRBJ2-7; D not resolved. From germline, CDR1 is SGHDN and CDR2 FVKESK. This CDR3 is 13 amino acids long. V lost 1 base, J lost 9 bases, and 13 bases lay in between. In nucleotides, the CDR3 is TGTGCCAGCAGCCAAGTAATCCGGACGCTGCAGTACTTC. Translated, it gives CASSQVIRTLQYF. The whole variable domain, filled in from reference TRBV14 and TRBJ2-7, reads EAGVTQFPSHSVIEKGQTVTLRCDPISGHDNLYWYRRVMGKEIKFLLHFVKESKQDESGMPNNRFLAERTGGTYSTLKVQPAELEDSGVYFCASSQVIRTLQYFGPGTRLTVT.

The CDR3 is CASSYNADNSYEQYF. The CDR3 DNA follows: TGTGCCAGCAGTTACAACGCGGACAATTCCTACGAGCAGTACTTC. The chain uses TRBV6-6 and TRBJ2-7, with D maybe TRBD1 (5 bases). This CDR3 is built from 15 residues. Germline V CDR1 and CDR2: MNHNY, SVGAGI (reference sequence). With 2 bases removed from V and 1 base from J, the gap between germline ends came to 12 bases.

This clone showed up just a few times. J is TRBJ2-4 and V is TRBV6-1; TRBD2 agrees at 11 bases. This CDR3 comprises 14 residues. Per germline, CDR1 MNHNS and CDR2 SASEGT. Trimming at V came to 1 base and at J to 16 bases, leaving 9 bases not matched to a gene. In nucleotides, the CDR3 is TGTGCCAGCAGTGAAGGTCAACTAGCGGGGGAAGATTACTTC. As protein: CASSEGQLAGEDYF.

CDR3 sequence reads: CASSSDRGGYNEQFF. The CDR3 nucleotides are TGCGCCAGCAGCTCGGACAGGGGCGGCTACAATGAGCAGTTCTTC. The chain links TRBV5-1 to TRBJ2-1, with 9 bases that match TRBD1. This CDR3 region has 15 residues. The V gene end was trimmed by 3 bases and the J gene end by 3 bases; junction bases not matched to a gene: 4. Germline assignment: CDR1 SGHRS and CDR2 YFSETQ.

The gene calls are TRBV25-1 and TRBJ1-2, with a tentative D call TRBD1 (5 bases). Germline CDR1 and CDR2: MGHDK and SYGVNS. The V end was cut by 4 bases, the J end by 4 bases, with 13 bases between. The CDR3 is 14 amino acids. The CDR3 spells CASSGSTGAYGYTF. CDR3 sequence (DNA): TGTGCCAGCAGTGGATCAACAGGAGCCTATGGCTACACCTTC.

The CDR3 spells CASSSSLSQHF. The CDR3 bases are TGTGCCAGCAGTTCCTCGCTATCCCAGCATTTT. The chain is built from TRBV6-1 and TRBJ1-5; D gene uncertain. The V end was cut by 5 bases, the J end by 11 bases, with 10 bases between. This CDR3 is built from 11 residues. The germline V gene has CDR1 MNHNS and CDR2 SASEGT.

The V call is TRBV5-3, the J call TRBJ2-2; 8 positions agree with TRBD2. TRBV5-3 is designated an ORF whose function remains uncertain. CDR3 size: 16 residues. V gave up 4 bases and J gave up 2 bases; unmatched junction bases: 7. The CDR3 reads CARSAVSGNNTGELFF. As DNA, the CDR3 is TGTGCCAGAAGCGCGGTTAGCGGGAATAACACCGGGGAGCTGTTTTTT.

CDR3 sequence: CASSTGTGSYEQYF. The CDR3 bases are TGTGCCAGCAGCACCGGGACAGGGTCCTACGAGCAGTACTTC. The J gene is TRBJ2-7, the V gene TRBV6-5, with 9 bases lining up with TRBD1. The CDR3 is 14 residues long. V lost 6 bases and J lost 1; bases outside the gene matches: 4. The germline V gene encodes CDR1 MNHEY and CDR2 SVGAGI.

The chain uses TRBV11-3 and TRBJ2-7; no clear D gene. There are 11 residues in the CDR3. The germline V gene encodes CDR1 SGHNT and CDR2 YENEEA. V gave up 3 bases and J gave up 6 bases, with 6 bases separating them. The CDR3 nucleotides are TGTGCCAGCAGCTTGTACAGCGAGCAGTACTTC. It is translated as CASSLYSEQYF.

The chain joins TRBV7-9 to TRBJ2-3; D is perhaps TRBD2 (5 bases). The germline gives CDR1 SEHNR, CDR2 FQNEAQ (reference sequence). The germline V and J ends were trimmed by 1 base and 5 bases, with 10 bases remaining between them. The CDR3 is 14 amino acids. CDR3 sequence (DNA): TGTGCCAGCAGCTTAGGTGGGAGCGGAGATACGCAGTATTTT. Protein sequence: CASSLGGSGDTQYF.

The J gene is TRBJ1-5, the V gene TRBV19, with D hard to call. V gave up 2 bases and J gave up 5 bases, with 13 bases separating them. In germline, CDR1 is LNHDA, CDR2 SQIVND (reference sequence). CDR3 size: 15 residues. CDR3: CASSIKVSVDQPQHF. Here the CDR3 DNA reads TGTGCCAGTAGTATAAAGGTGAGCGTCGATCAGCCCCAGCATTTT.